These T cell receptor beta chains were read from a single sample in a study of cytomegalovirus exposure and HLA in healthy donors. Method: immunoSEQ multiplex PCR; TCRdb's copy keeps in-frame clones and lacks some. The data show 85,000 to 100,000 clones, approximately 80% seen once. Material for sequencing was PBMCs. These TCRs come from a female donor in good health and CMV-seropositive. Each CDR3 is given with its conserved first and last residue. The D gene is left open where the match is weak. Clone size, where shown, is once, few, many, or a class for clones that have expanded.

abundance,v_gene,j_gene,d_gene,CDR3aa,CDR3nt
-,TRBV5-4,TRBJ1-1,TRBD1,CASSAYRDRDTEAFF,TGTGCCAGCAGCGCGTACCGGGACAGGGACACTGAAGCTTTCTTT
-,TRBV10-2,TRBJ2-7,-,CASGRDKTYEQYF,TGCGCCAGCGGCCGGGACAAGACCTACGAGCAGTACTTC
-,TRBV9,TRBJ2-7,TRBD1,CASSGGQGRSYEQYF,TGTGCCAGCAGCGGCGGACAGGGGAGGTCCTACGAGCAGTACTTC
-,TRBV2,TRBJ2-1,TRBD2,CASSVPPMGLAARNEQFF,TGTGCCAGCAGTGTCCCTCCTATGGGACTAGCGGCCCGCAATGAGCAGTTCTTC
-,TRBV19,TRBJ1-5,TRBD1,CASSPWTGGPAPQHF,TGTGCCAGTAGTCCATGGACAGGGGGGCCCGCGCCCCAGCATTTT
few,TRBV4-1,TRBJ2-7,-,CASSPPGRAYEQYF,TGCGCCAGCAGCCCCCCCGGGAGAGCCTACGAGCAGTACTTC
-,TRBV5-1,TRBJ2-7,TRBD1,CASSRTGTGGILREQYF,TGCGCCAGCAGCCGAACCGGGACAGGGGGCATCCTGCGGGAGCAGTACTTC
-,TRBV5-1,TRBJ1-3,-,CASSLAGNNGNTIYF,TGCGCCAGCAGCTTGGCAGGAAATAATGGAAACACCATATATTTT
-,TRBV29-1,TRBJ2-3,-,CSVEEAGTDTQYF,TGCAGCGTTGAGGAAGCGGGCACAGATACGCAGTATTTT
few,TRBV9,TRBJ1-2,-,CASSEGGGYTF,TGTGCCAGCAGCGAGGGAGGTGGCTACACCTTC
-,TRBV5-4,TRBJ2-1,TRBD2,CASRPGGGFEAEQFF,TGTGCCAGCAGACCCGGGGGGGGTTTTGAAGCTGAGCAGTTCTTC
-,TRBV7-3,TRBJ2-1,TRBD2,CASSFGTSGEQFF,TGTGCCAGCAGCTTTGGGACTAGCGGGGAGCAGTTCTTC
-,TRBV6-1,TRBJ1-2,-,CASRAGQGYGYTF,TGTGCCAGCAGGGCCGGCCAGGGCTATGGCTACACCTTC
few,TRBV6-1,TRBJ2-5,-,CASSAQETQYF,TGTGCCAGCAGTGCACAAGAGACCCAGTACTTC
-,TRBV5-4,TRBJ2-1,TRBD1,CASSGRDRVDNEQFF,TGTGCCAGCAGCGGCCGGGACAGGGTGGACAATGAGCAGTTCTTC
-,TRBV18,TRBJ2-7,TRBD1,CASSPRIGQGSHEQYF,TGTGCCAGCTCACCCCGAATTGGACAGGGATCACACGAGCAGTACTTC
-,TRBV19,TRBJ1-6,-,CASSIAAGRLGSPLHF,TGTGCCAGTAGTATAGCGGCGGGGCGCCTCGGGTCACCCCTCCACTTT
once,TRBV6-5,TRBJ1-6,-,CATRLGHGNSPLHF,TGTGCCACCCGTCTGGGACACGGTAATTCACCCCTCCACTTT
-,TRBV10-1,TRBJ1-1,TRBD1,CASSADRGNTEAFF,TGCGCCAGCAGTGCAGACAGGGGGAACACTGAAGCTTTCTTT
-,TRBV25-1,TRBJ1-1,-,CASSALVYTEAFF,TGTGCCAGCAGTGCCCTCGTATACACTGAAGCTTTCTTT
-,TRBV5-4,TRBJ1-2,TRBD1,CASSTTGTYGYTF,TGTGCCAGCAGCACGACAGGGACCTATGGCTACACCTTC
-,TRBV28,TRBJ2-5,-,CASKGVQETQYF,TGTGCCAGCAAGGGAGTCCAAGAGACCCAGTACTTC
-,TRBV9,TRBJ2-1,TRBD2,CASSASGRAYNEQFF,TGTGCCAGCAGTGCTAGCGGGAGAGCCTACAATGAGCAGTTCTTC
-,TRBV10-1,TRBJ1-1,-,CASSESRGTEAFF,TGCGCCAGCAGTGAGTCTAGGGGGACTGAAGCTTTCTTT
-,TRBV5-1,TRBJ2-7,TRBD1,CASSLGGTGGYEQYF,TGCGCCAGCAGCTTGGGTGGGACAGGGGGCTACGAGCAGTACTTC
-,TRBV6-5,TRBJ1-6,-,CASSYTQGGNSPLHF,TGTGCCAGCAGTTACACCCAGGGAGGCAATTCACCCCTCCACTTT
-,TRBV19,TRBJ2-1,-,CASSIEDSSYNEQFF,TGTGCCAGTAGTATAGAAGACAGCTCCTACAATGAGCAGTTCTTC
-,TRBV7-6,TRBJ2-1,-,CASSSMTGSYNEQFF,TGTGCCAGCAGCTCTATGACAGGATCCTACAATGAGCAGTTCTTC
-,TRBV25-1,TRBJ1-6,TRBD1,CASIKGTANSPLHF,TGTGCCAGCATCAAAGGGACAGCAAATTCACCCCTCCACTTT
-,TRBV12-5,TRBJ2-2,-,CASGLHTTGELFF,TGTGCTAGTGGTTTACATACGACCGGGGAGCTGTTTTTT
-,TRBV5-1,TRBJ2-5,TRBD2,CASSDAGGRETQYF,TGCGCCAGCAGCGACGCGGGGGGGCGAGAGACCCAGTACTTC
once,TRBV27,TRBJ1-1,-,CASSLGRGNTEAFF,TGTGCCAGCAGTTTAGGCAGGGGGAACACTGAAGCTTTCTTT
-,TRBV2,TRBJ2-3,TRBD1,CASSGDRFSTDTQYF,TGTGCCAGCAGTGGGGACAGGTTTAGCACAGATACGCAGTATTTT